The 20 T cell receptor beta chains below come from one sample, sequenced in a study of blood T cell repertoires in COVID-19. The method was immunoSEQ multiplex PCR; TCRdb's version includes in-frame clones alone and lacks a portion of them. The table has some 220,000 clones, around 81% seen once. The sequenced material came from peripheral blood. The receptor source for this set is an older woman with acute or convalescent COVID-19.

This chain connects TRBV29-1 to TRBJ1-1, with TRBD1 identical over 10 bases. V shed 6 bases and J 1 base; nucleotides not matched to a gene: 2. Germline-derived CDR1 and CDR2 are SQVTM and ANQGSEA. This CDR3 comprises 13 residues. The CDR3 sequence is CSVGQGGNTEAFF. CDR3 bases: TGCAGCGTCGGACAGGGGGGGAACACTGAAGCTTTCTTT.

This chain uses TRBV3-1 (or the pseudogene TRBV3-2) with TRBJ1-2; 7 bases agree with TRBD1. The CDR3 is 15 amino acids. V was pared by 0 bases and J by 7 bases, with 8 bases of the junction left unmatched. Per the germline V gene, CDR1 is LGHDT and CDR2 is YNNKEL (reference sequence). DNA for the CDR3: TGTGCCAGCAGCCAAGATGTCGGAGGGGGCCGTGGCTACACCTTC. Its protein product is CASSQDVGGGRGYTF.

The chain uses TRBV11-2 and TRBJ1-1, with D perhaps matching TRBD1 (6 bases). V shed 5 bases and J shed 1 base, with 11 bases lying between them. The CDR3 length is 14 residues. Germline V gene sequence: CDR1 SGHAT, CDR2 FQNNGV. CDR3 sequence: CASSQGQKNTEAFF. The CDR3 region has the DNA TGTGCCAGCAGCCAGGGACAAAAGAACACTGAAGCTTTCTTT. Drawing the rest from reference TRBV11-2 and TRBJ1-1, the complete variable domain is EAGVAQSPRYKIIEKRQSVAFWCNPISGHATLYWYQQILGQGPKLLIQFQNNGVVDDSQLPKDRFSAERLKGVDSTLKIQPAKLEDSAVYLCASSQGQKNTEAFFGQGTRLTVV.

The chain carries TRBV7-2 and TRBJ1-3, with TRBD1 matching over 10 bases. J was trimmed by 7 bases and V by 5 bases; bases with no gene match: 14. The length of the CDR3 is 17 residues. The germline CDR1 and CDR2 sequences are SGHTA and FQGNSA. As DNA, the CDR3 is TGTGCCAGCAGCCATGGGACAGGGGTCCGCAGGAGGAACACCATATATTTT. Residues: CASSHGTGVRRRNTIYF.

V gene TRBV5-5 combines with J gene TRBJ1-5; 9 nucleotides line up with TRBD1. The CDR3 is 18 residues long. CDR1 is SGHKS, CDR2 YYEKEE, per germline (reference sequence). With V trimmed by 4 bases and J by 0 bases, 11 bases remained unmatched. The CDR3 DNA reads as TGTGCCAGCAGCCTGACAGGGGGGTCCTTTGGTAGCAATCAGCCCCAGCATTTT. Translation gives CASSLTGGSFGSNQPQHF. The variable domain in full, with the rest retrieved from reference TRBV5-5 and TRBJ1-5, is DAGVTQSPTHLIKTRGQQVTLRCSPISGHKSVSWYQQVLGQGPQFIFQYYEKEERGRGNFPDRFSARQFPNYSSELNVNALLLGDSALYLCASSLTGGSFGSNQPQHFGDGTRLSIL.

The chain carries TRBV20-1 and TRBJ2-7; TRBD1 matches at 7 bases. V trimming: 3 bases; J trimming: 1 base; junction bases outside the gene matches: 3. The length of the CDR3 is 13 residues. The V gene's germline CDR1 is DFQATT and CDR2 SNEGSKA (reference sequence). The CDR3 nucleotides are TGCAGTGCTAGTCACAGGGGATCCTACGAGCAGTACTTC. Amino acid sequence: CSASHRGSYEQYF.

CDR3 DNA sequence: TGTGCCAGCCGACAAGGGGGGGCCAACAATGAGCAGTTCTTC. As protein: CASRQGGANNEQFF. The chain has TRBV6-5 and TRBJ2-1, with D perhaps matching TRBD2 (7 bases). Trimming removed 8 bases at V and 5 bases at J, with 16 bases between. The length of the CDR3 is 14 residues. The V gene's germline CDR1 is MNHEY and CDR2 SVGAGI.

V gene TRBV6-5 combines with J gene TRBJ2-7; 8 nucleotides agree with TRBD1. The CDR3 is 13 amino acids. V lost 7 bases and J lost 4; bases outside the gene matches: 6. The germline CDR1 and CDR2 sequences are MNHEY and SVGAGI. CDR3 sequence reads: CASTGTGRYEQYF. The CDR3 bases are TGTGCCAGCACTGGGACAGGACGTTACGAGCAGTACTTC.

CDR3 residues: CASALAANYGYTF. The DNA of the CDR3 is TGTGCCAGCGCTCTGGCGGCTAACTATGGCTACACCTTC. This rearrangement joins TRBV9 to TRBJ1-2; D gene unclear. CDR1 is SGDLS, CDR2 YYNGEE, per germline. The V end was cut by 7 bases, the J end by 0 bases, with 10 bases between. This CDR3 spans 13 amino acids.

The chain couples TRBV5-6 to TRBJ2-7; the D gene is possibly TRBD1 (6 bases). V dropped 4 bases and J dropped 4 bases, with 15 bases sitting between them. This CDR3 contains 14 residues. The germline V gene has CDR1 SGHDT and CDR2 YYEEEE. DNA for the CDR3: TGTGCCAGCAGCCCGGACAGTTGGGGGTACGAGCAGTACTTC. Translating gives CASSPDSWGYEQYF. Together with reference TRBV5-6 and TRBJ2-7, the CDR3 gives the full variable domain: DAGVTQSPTHLIKTRGQQVTLRCSPKSGHDTVSWYQQALGQGPQFIFQYYEEEERQRGNFPDRFSGHQFPNYSSELNVNALLLGDSALYLCASSPDSWGYEQYFGPGTRLTVT.

The chain links TRBV30 to TRBJ1-2; TRBD1 agrees at 12 bases. The CDR3 is 16 amino acids. In germline, CDR1 is GTSNPN, CDR2 SVGIG (reference sequence). V trimming: 3 bases; J trimming: 7 bases; junction bases outside the gene matches: 12. CDR3 nucleotide sequence: TGTGCCTGGAGCTTATCGGGGGGACAGGGGGCTTCTGGCTACACCTTC. Amino acids: CAWSLSGGQGASGYTF.

This clone has only one observation. This sequence joins TRBV4-2 and TRBJ1-4; D uncertain. Trimming took off 4 bases at V and 8 bases at J, with 14 bases between the two ends. Looked up from germline, CDR1 is LGHNA and CDR2 is YNFKEQ. The CDR3 runs 14 residues. CDR3 coding DNA: TGTGCCAGCAGCCGCGGGAAGGGCGAGGAAAAACTGTTTTTT. It encodes CASSRGKGEEKLFF.

The chain joins TRBV2 to TRBJ1-5; unclear D gene. Germline CDR1 reads SNHLY; CDR2 reads FYNNEI. This CDR3 has 13 amino acids. V was clipped by 8 bases and J by 2 bases, with 10 bases between them. Written as DNA, the CDR3 is TGTGCCAGCCGCTCCTACGGCAATCAGCCCCAGCATTTT. It translates to CASRSYGNQPQHF.

J is TRBJ1-1 and V is TRBV4-1, with D possibly TRBD1 on 5 matching bases. The V end lost 2 bases, the J end lost 6 bases, and 22 bases lay between the germline ends. The length of the CDR3 is 17 residues. Per germline, CDR1 MGHRA and CDR2 YSYEKL. CDR3: CASSQRVVGPGWAEAFF. DNA of the CDR3: TGCGCCAGCAGCCAAAGAGTGGTGGGGCCCGGATGGGCTGAAGCTTTCTTT.

CDR3 in amino acids: CASSQDTAGFNGYTF. CDR3 nucleotides: TGTGCCAGCAGCCAAGATACGGCAGGATTCAATGGCTACACCTTC. This chain links TRBV3-1 (or the pseudogene TRBV3-2) with TRBJ1-2; no firm D call. Trimming took 0 bases from V and 6 from J, leaving 14 bases between them. The CDR3 loop spans 15 amino acids. Looked up from germline, CDR1 is LGHDT and CDR2 is YNNKEL (reference sequence).

This clone has a single count. This sequence joins TRBV28 and TRBJ2-2; D perhaps matches TRBD1 (5 bases). The CDR3 is 13 residues long. V was shortened by 2 bases and J by 6 bases, with 7 bases between the two germline ends. The germline V gene encodes CDR1 MDHEN and CDR2 SYDVKM. CDR3 loop: CASSLLGPGELFF. CDR3 sequence (DNA): TGTGCCAGCAGTTTACTGGGGCCCGGGGAGCTGTTTTTT. Full variable domain (remainder filled in from reference TRBV28 and TRBJ2-2): DVKVTQSSRYLVKRTGEKVFLECVQDMDHENMFWYRQDPGLGLRLIYFSYDVKMKEKGDIPEGYSVSREKKERFSLILESASTNQTSMYLCASSLLGPGELFFGEGSRLTVL.

This chain connects TRBV6-1 to TRBJ2-7, with D perhaps matching TRBD1 (6 bases). This CDR3 is built from 15 residues. The germline V gene has CDR1 MNHNS and CDR2 SASEGT. Trimming cost V 2 bases and J 0 bases, with 11 bases left between them. CDR3 bases: TGTGCCAGCAGTGAACTGGCAGGGGTCTCCTACGAGCAGTACTTC. Translated: CASSELAGVSYEQYF.

As DNA, the CDR3 is TGTGCCAGCAGTTACTCTGCCTTAGCGACCCCAGATACGCAGTATTTT. Translation: CASSYSALATPDTQYF. The V call is TRBV6-5, the J call TRBJ2-3, with D possibly matching TRBD2 (5 bases). V dropped 0 bases and J dropped 4 bases, with 14 bases sitting between them. Germline V CDR1 and CDR2: MNHEY, SVGAGI. This CDR3 is built from 16 residues.

The rearrangement uses TRBV6-5 and TRBJ2-7; D unclear. V was shortened by 6 bases and J by 5 bases, with 11 bases between the two germline ends. The CDR3 totals 12 residues. Germline lookup yields CDR1 MNHEY and CDR2 SVGAGI. The CDR3 loop reads CASSHAEDEQYF. CDR3 bases: TGTGCCAGCAGCCACGCAGAGGACGAGCAGTACTTC.

This chain uses TRBV6-2 or TRBV6-3 with TRBJ1-5; a weak D match, TRBD1 (6 bases). V lost 6 bases to trimming and J lost 3 bases, with 12 bases between them. Germline-derived CDR1 and CDR2 are MNHEY and SVGEGT. This CDR3 has 14 amino acids. CDR3 nucleotide sequence: TGTGCCAGCAGCGGACAGATTATCAATCAGCCCCAGCATTTT. Residues: CASSGQIINQPQHF.